This T cell receptor beta chain was recorded in a study of cytomegalovirus exposure and HLA in healthy donors. With V trimmed by 4 bases and J by 7 bases, 4 bases remained unmatched. CDR1 and CDR2 from the germline V gene are SGHTA and FQGNSA. The length of the CDR3 is 14 residues. Each of the donors was a healthy bone marrow donor. Remarks on this clone: The target antigen is unknown.

Primers for the PCR totalled 60 Vbeta and 13 Jbeta. Only in-frame clones appear in the TCRdb table, and some are missing; sequencing was by immunoSEQ multiplex PCR. The data show 60,000 to 70,000 clones, about three quarters seen once. The study's findings and limits: The authors later linked a missense DCLRE1C variant to TCR beta V- and J-gene trimming. Links to common viral pathogens appeared, in a later analysis, for several of the most significant clusters. Highly shared sequence variants in one cluster were likely a sequencing artifact.

The gene calls are TRBV7-2 and TRBJ1-6; 7 bases agree with TRBD1. This TCR was recovered from a male donor in good health and CMV-seropositive. Sequenced material: PBMCs. CDR3: CASSWDSGNSPLHF. The CDR3 DNA sequence: TGTGCCAGCAGCTGGGACAGTGGGAATTCACCCCTCCACTTT.